This TCR beta chain was retrieved from a study of blood T cell repertoires in COVID-19. The wider study: Samples came from the United States, Italy and Spain, spanning acute and convalescent COVID-19. T cells, B-cell-depleted T cells, or PBMCs provided the cDNA or gDNA that served as material.

Method: immunoSEQ multiplex PCR; TCRdb's copy keeps in-frame clones and lacks some. The sample holds about 200,000 clones, 84% seen once. The CDR3 totals 13 residues. V lost 8 bases to trimming and J lost 3 bases; unmatched junction nucleotides: 4. Germline CDR1 MNHEY, CDR2 SVGAGI. This sequence was found in a woman aged 50 to 60 with active or convalescent COVID-19. This chain connects TRBV6-5 to TRBJ1-3, with 7 bases lining up with TRBD1. Sequenced material: peripheral blood. In nucleotides, the CDR3 is TGTGCCAGCGTAGGGGGCTATGGAAACACCATATATTTT. Residues: CASVGGYGNTIYF.